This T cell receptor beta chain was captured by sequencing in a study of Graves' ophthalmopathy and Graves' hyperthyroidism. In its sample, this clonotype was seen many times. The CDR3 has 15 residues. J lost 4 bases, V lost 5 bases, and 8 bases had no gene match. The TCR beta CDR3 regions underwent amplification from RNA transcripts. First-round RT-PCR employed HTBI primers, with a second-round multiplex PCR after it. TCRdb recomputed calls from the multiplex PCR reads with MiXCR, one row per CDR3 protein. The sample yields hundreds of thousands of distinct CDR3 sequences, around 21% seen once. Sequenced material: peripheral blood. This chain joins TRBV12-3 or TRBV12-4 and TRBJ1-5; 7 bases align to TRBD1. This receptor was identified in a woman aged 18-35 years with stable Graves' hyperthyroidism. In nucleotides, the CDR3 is TGTGCCAGCAGTACGACAGGGAGTTATAATCAGCCCCAGCATTTT. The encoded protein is CASSTTGSYNQPQHF.